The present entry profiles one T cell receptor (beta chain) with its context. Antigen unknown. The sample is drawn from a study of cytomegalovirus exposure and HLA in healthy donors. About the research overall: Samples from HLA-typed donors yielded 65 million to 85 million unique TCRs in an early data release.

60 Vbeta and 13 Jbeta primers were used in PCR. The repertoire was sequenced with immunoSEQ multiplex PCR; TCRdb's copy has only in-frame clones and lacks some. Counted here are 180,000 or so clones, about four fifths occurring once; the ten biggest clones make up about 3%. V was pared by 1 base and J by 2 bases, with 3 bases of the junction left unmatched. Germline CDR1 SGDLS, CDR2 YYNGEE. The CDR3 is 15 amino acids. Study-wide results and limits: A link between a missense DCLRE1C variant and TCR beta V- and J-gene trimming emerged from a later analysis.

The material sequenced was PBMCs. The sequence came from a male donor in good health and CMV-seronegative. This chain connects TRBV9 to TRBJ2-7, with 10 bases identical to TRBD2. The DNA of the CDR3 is TGTGCCAGCAGCGTAAGAGCGGGAGGGCCCTACGAGCAGTACTTC. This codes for CASSVRAGGPYEQYF.